This T cell receptor (beta chain) was obtained from a study of Graves' ophthalmopathy and Graves' hyperthyroidism. The authors amplified TCR beta CDR3 regions from RNA transcripts. Following a first-round RT-PCR that used HTBI primers, a second-round multiplex PCR was carried out. TCRdb itself ran the multiplex PCR reads through MiXCR, one entry per CDR3 protein. The table shows 650,000 to 900,000 distinct CDR3 sequences, with roughly 41% occurring only once. Moderately to severely active ophthalmopathy under 3 months, CAS at least 3, NOSPECS at least 4. Other autoimmune diseases, uncontrolled infections, pregnancy or lactation excluded patients from enrollment. Specimen: peripheral blood. The sequence was collected from an adult man with Graves' ophthalmopathy.

CDR3 nucleotides: TGTGCCAGCAGCCAATCGGGCTCCTACGAGCAGTACTTC. Its protein product is CASSQSGSYEQYF. The chain carries TRBV16 and TRBJ2-7; D not resolved. The germline CDR1 and CDR2 sequences are KGHSY and FQNENV. This CDR3 comprises 13 residues. Trimming took 0 bases from V and 0 from J, leaving 3 bases between them. Supplemented by reference TRBV16 and TRBJ2-7, the full variable domain reads GEEVAQTPKHLVRGEGQKAKLYCAPIKGHSYVFWYQQVLKNEFKFLISFQNENVFDETGMPKERFSAKCLPNSPCSLEIQATKLEDSAVYFCASSQSGSYEQYFGPGTRLTVT.